These 23 T cell receptor beta chains were all obtained from the same sample, sequenced in a study of beta chain features in type 1 diabetes (dated by TCRdb to the late 2010s). The method behind the library was the immunoSEQ multiplex PCR assay. The High Capacity cDNA Reverse Transcription Kit was used to reverse transcribe all of the isolated RNA, meaning that expressed TCRB transcripts were what got sequenced. TCRdb mirrors the immuneACCESS table, restricted to in-frame sequences. Some clones are absent from its copies; in checked studies, under half trace to an unresolved V gene, and the reason for the others is unknown. The sample table lists around 190,000 clones, approximately 13% of them with a count of one. About 0.58% of the sample comes from the top ten. Specimen: central memory CD4+ T cells from blood. Source of these receptors: a woman aged 18-29 years in good health.

This rearrangement joins TRBV11-2 to TRBJ2-7; TRBD1 matches 7 bases. V lost 8 bases to trimming and J lost 6 bases; unmatched junction nucleotides: 13. This CDR3 has 14 amino acids. Per the germline V gene, CDR1 is SGHAT and CDR2 is FQNNGV. CDR3 residues: CASGKRTGTFEQYF. The DNA for the CDR3 is TGTGCCAGCGGAAAGAGGACAGGAACTTTCGAGCAGTACTTC.

In its sample, this clone was seen a few times. This rearrangement joins TRBV9 to TRBJ2-3; D remains unclear. Trimming took 0 bases from V and 3 from J, leaving 11 bases between them. The CDR3 is made up of 15 amino acids. Germline assignment: CDR1 SGDLS and CDR2 YYNGEE. The CDR3 DNA follows: TGTGCCAGCAGCGTAGCTGCTAGTCCGACAGATACGCAGTATTTT. It yields the protein CASSVAASPTDTQYF. Combining the CDR3 with reference TRBV9 and TRBJ2-3 gives the whole variable domain DSGVTQTPKHLITATGQRVTLRCSPRSGDLSVYWYQQSLDQGLQFLIQYYNGEERAKGNILERFSAQQFPDLHSELNLSSLELGDSALYFCASSVAASPTDTQYFGPGTRLTVL.

This clone appeared a few times. The V gene is TRBV28, the J gene TRBJ1-1; D might be TRBD1 (5 bases). This CDR3 contains 15 residues. V shed 2 bases and J shed 1 base, with 11 bases lying between them. CDR1 and CDR2 (germline): MDHEN, SYDVKM. The CDR3 sequence: CASSLASGSNTEAFF. The CDR3 DNA is TGTGCCAGCAGTTTAGCTTCAGGGTCGAACACTGAAGCTTTCTTT.

This clone was observed a few times. The J gene is TRBJ2-1, the V gene TRBV5-1, with 9 bases aligning to TRBD1. The CDR3 has 16 residues. Per germline, CDR1 SGHRS and CDR2 YFSETQ. J lost 3 bases, V lost 0 bases, and 4 bases had no gene match. The CDR3 is CASSLGGTGSYNEQFF. CDR3 nucleotide sequence: TGCGCCAGCAGCTTGGGAGGGACAGGGAGCTACAATGAGCAGTTCTTC.

This chain links TRBV30 with TRBJ1-2; no reliable D call. Trimming cost V 0 bases and J 5 bases, with 13 bases left between them. The CDR3 sequence is 14 residues long. The germline CDR1 and CDR2 sequences are GTSNPN and SVGIG (reference sequence). The DNA for the CDR3 is TGTGCCTGGAGTGTACACCATCCAGAATATGGCTACACCTTC. This codes for CAWSVHHPEYGYTF. Filled out from reference TRBV30 and TRBJ1-2, the complete variable domain reads SQTIHQWPATLVQPVGSPLSLECTVEGTSNPNLYWYRQAAGRGLQLLFYSVGIGQISSEVPQNLSASRPQDRQFILSSKKLLLSDSGFYLCAWSVHHPEYGYTFGSGTRLTVV.

The V and J genes are TRBV28 and TRBJ2-7, with 8 positions matching TRBD1. CDR1 is MDHEN, CDR2 SYDVKM, per germline. The CDR3 has 15 residues. After removal of 5 bases from V and 2 bases from J, the junction contained 8 bases not matched to a gene. The CDR3 protein is CASSDLGQATYEQYF. CDR3 coding DNA: TGTGCCAGCAGTGACCTGGGACAGGCTACCTACGAGCAGTACTTC.

The chain is built from TRBV7-2 and TRBJ1-1; 10 bases fit TRBD1. V was clipped by 5 bases and J by 6 bases; unmatched bases: 9. The CDR3 consists of 15 residues. Germline CDR1 is SGHTA and CDR2 is FQGNSA. The CDR3 loop reads CASSLKTGGYSEAFF. CDR3 DNA: TGTGCCAGCAGCCTAAAGACAGGGGGCTACTCTGAAGCTTTCTTT.

V and J are TRBV9 and TRBJ1-1, with 7 bases aligning to TRBD1. With V trimmed by 6 bases and J by 5 bases, 7 bases remained unmatched. CDR1 and CDR2 from the germline V gene are SGDLS and YYNGEE. The CDR3 totals 13 residues. The chain's CDR3 is CASTKQGNTEAFF. Written as DNA, the CDR3 is TGTGCCAGCACCAAACAGGGGAATACTGAAGCTTTCTTT.

This clone showed up just a few times. This chain joins TRBV7-9 and TRBJ1-1, with no clear D. Germline lookup yields CDR1 SEHNR and CDR2 FQNEAQ (reference sequence). This CDR3 has 12 amino acids. V dropped 3 bases and J dropped 7 bases, with 9 bases sitting between them. CDR3 DNA: TGTGCCAGCAGCTTTTTCCTGCGTGAAGCTTTCTTT. Encoded protein: CASSFFLREAFF.

The gene calls are TRBV7-9 and TRBJ2-3; 8 bases line up with TRBD1. Germline V gene data show CDR1 as SEHNR and CDR2 as FQNEAQ (reference sequence). V dropped 6 bases and J dropped 4; count of bases not matched to a gene: 6. There are 14 residues in the CDR3. In DNA form, the CDR3 reads TGTGCCAGCAGGATCAAGGACAGGGCAGATACGCAGTATTTT. Translating gives CASRIKDRADTQYF.

The chain links TRBV25-1 to TRBJ2-2, with D tentatively TRBD1 (6 bases). The CDR3 runs 12 residues. CDR1 is MGHDK, CDR2 SYGVNS, per germline. V lost 6 bases and J 11 bases, leaving 13 bases between the germline ends. CDR3 protein: CASRWTVGELFF. CDR3 sequence (DNA): TGTGCCAGCAGGTGGACAGTAGGAGAGCTGTTTTTT.

This clone was counted a few times. V and J are TRBV5-1 and TRBJ2-7, with 10 bases fitting TRBD1. CDR3 length equals 17 residues. V lost 4 bases to trimming and J lost 5 bases; unmatched junction nucleotides: 15. The germline CDR1 and CDR2 sequences are SGHRS and YFSETQ. This chain's CDR3 is CASSGGDRGRVKNEQYF. The CDR3 DNA follows: TGCGCCAGCAGCGGGGGGGACAGGGGTCGAGTCAAGAACGAGCAGTACTTC.

This clone was seen only a few times. CDR3 DNA: TGTGCCAGCGTCGGGGCGGGAGTGATGAATACGCAGTATTTT. Translated: CASVGAGVMNTQYF. The chain has TRBV28 and TRBJ2-3; 7 bases match TRBD2. J was trimmed by 7 bases and V by 8 bases; bases with no gene match: 12. The CDR3 loop spans 14 amino acids. Germline V gene data show CDR1 as MDHEN and CDR2 as SYDVKM.

This clone has a handful of counts. The chain uses TRBV6-1 and TRBJ2-4, with D perhaps TRBD1 (7 bases). Germline V CDR1 and CDR2: MNHNS, SASEGT. V shed 5 bases and J shed 0 bases, with 11 bases lying between them. The CDR3 has 15 amino acids. Written as DNA, the CDR3 is TGTGCCAGCAGTCCCAGGGGGGTAGCCAAAAACATTCAGTACTTC. Translation: CASSPRGVAKNIQYF.

V is TRBV30 and J is TRBJ2-1; TRBD2 matches 10 bases. This CDR3 region has 17 residues. V dropped 4 bases and J dropped 4; count of bases not matched to a gene: 13. The germline V gene encodes CDR1 GTSNPN and CDR2 SVGIG (reference sequence). CDR3 loop: CAWIRSGRAVFYNEQFF. The CDR3 DNA is TGTGCCTGGATCAGAAGCGGGAGGGCGGTCTTTTACAATGAGCAGTTCTTC. Together with reference TRBV30 and TRBJ2-1, the CDR3 gives the full variable domain: SQTIHQWPATLVQPVGSPLSLECTVEGTSNPNLYWYRQAAGRGLQLLFYSVGIGQISSEVPQNLSASRPQDRQFILSSKKLLLSDSGFYLCAWIRSGRAVFYNEQFFGPGTRLTVL.

V usage is TRBV5-1 and J usage is TRBJ1-2; D not resolved. The CDR3 loop spans 14 amino acids. V gave up 1 base and J gave up 2 bases, with 9 bases separating them. From germline, CDR1 is SGHRS and CDR2 YFSETQ. CDR3 in amino acids: CASSLSHKNYGYTF. CDR3 DNA: TGCGCCAGCAGCTTGTCCCACAAGAACTATGGCTACACCTTC.

The chain combines TRBV11-3 with TRBJ2-2; D unclear. The V gene lost 6 bases and the J gene lost 1 base, with 6 bases spanning the gap. Germline CDR1 SGHNT, CDR2 YENEEA. This CDR3 has 13 residues. Written as DNA, the CDR3 is TGTGCCAGCAGACCAGAGAACACCGGGGAGCTGTTTTTT. This gives the protein CASRPENTGELFF.

This clone is a singleton in its sample. In DNA form, the CDR3 reads TGTGCCAGCAGCCGGACGGCTAGCGGGTACCAAGAGACCCAGTACTTC. Translation: CASSRTASGYQETQYF. The chain links TRBV9 to TRBJ2-5; TRBD2 matches 8 bases. CDR3 length equals 16 residues. From germline, CDR1 is SGDLS and CDR2 YYNGEE. Trimming removed 4 bases from V and 0 bases from J; junction bases left unmatched: 8.

The table lists this clone with a few counts. The chain joins TRBV18 to TRBJ1-3, with a possible D match to TRBD1 (5 bases). CDR1 and CDR2 (germline): KGHSH, LQKENI. The CDR3 consists of 16 residues. The V gene lost 6 bases and the J gene lost 0 bases, with 15 bases spanning the gap. CDR3 amino acids: CASSSESGISGNTIYF. CDR3 coding DNA: TGTGCCAGCTCGTCTGAATCAGGGATCTCTGGAAACACCATATATTTT.

The chain is built from TRBV7-3 and TRBJ2-3, with a possible D match to TRBD2 (5 bases). This CDR3 contains 13 residues. Germline loops: CDR1 SGHTA, CDR2 FQGTGA. V lost 8 bases, J lost 2 bases, and 11 bases lay in between. The CDR3 reads CASGLSNTDTQYF. The CDR3 DNA is TGTGCCAGCGGACTTTCTAACACAGATACGCAGTATTTT.

The chain joins TRBV2 to TRBJ2-7; tentatively, D is TRBD2 (6 bases). This CDR3 has 11 residues. CDR1 SNHLY and CDR2 FYNNEI come from the germline V gene. V was trimmed by 6 bases and J by 12 bases, leaving 15 bases between them. The CDR3 here is CASRGDSILYF. CDR3 sequence (DNA): TGTGCCAGCAGGGGGGACTCCATTCTGTACTTC.

This clone occurred a few times. The chain has TRBV7-3 and TRBJ2-7; 10 bases map to TRBD2. The J segment lost 5 bases and the V segment lost 1 base, leaving 8 bases of the junction unmatched. The CDR3 has 16 amino acids. Per germline, CDR1 SGHTA and CDR2 FQGTGA. The CDR3 coding sequence is TGTGCCAGCAGCTTAAGGCCCCTAGCGGGAGTCGACGAGCAGTACTTC. Protein: CASSLRPLAGVDEQYF.

This clone has just a few counts. This rearrangement joins TRBV5-1 to TRBJ2-5; D gene uncertain. V gave up 5 bases and J gave up 5 bases, with 10 bases separating them. CDR1 SGHRS and CDR2 YFSETQ come from the germline V gene. This CDR3 contains 12 residues. The CDR3 nucleotides are TGCGCCAGCAGAGAGGCGCGGGAGACCCAGTACTTC. This codes for CASREARETQYF. The full variable domain, its missing parts supplied by reference TRBV5-1 and TRBJ2-5, is KAGVTQTPRYLIKTRGQQVTLSCSPISGHRSVSWYQQTPGQGLQFLFEYFSETQRNKGNFPGRFSGRQFSNSRSEMNVSTLELGDSALYLCASREARETQYFGPGTRLLVL.